One and the same sample provided the 16 T cell receptor beta chains below, sequenced in a study of blood T cell repertoires in COVID-19. Here immunoSEQ multiplex PCR was the method, and the copy in TCRdb shows in-frame clones only, minus some. This table holds under 300,000 clones, around 81% found once. The sequencing input was peripheral blood. These receptors were taken from a man aged 25 to 45 who had recovered from COVID-19.

V is TRBV5-1 and J is TRBJ2-3; 11 bases align to TRBD2. Germline CDR1 and CDR2: SGHRS and YFSETQ. This CDR3 region has 15 residues. The trim removed 1 base at V and 6 bases at J, leaving 4 bases unmatched. The CDR3 coding sequence is TGCGCCAGCAGCTTGACTAGCGGGGGCCCCGATACGCAGTATTTT. This gives the protein CASSLTSGGPDTQYF. The whole variable domain, remainder taken from reference TRBV5-1 and TRBJ2-3, is KAGVTQTPRYLIKTRGQQVTLSCSPISGHRSVSWYQQTPGQGLQFLFEYFSETQRNKGNFPGRFSGRQFSNSRSEMNVSTLELGDSALYLCASSLTSGGPDTQYFGPGTRLTVL.

V and J are TRBV5-6 and TRBJ1-6, with 7 positions matching TRBD1. Germline V lookup: CDR1 SGHDT, CDR2 YYEEEE. The ends lost 4 bases at V and 7 bases at J; junction bases unmatched: 5. The CDR3 covers 14 residues. CDR3 sequence reads: CASSLTGINSPLHF. CDR3 DNA: TGTGCCAGCAGCCTGACAGGGATAAATTCACCCCTCCACTTT. Filled out from reference TRBV5-6 and TRBJ1-6, the complete variable domain reads DAGVTQSPTHLIKTRGQQVTLRCSPKSGHDTVSWYQQALGQGPQFIFQYYEEEERQRGNFPDRFSGHQFPNYSSELNVNALLLGDSALYLCASSLTGINSPLHFGNGTRLTVT.

The V call is TRBV7-9, the J call TRBJ1-2, with 7 bases matching TRBD1. From germline, CDR1 is SEHNR and CDR2 FQNEAQ (reference sequence). Trimming took 6 bases from V and 4 from J; bases not matched to a gene: 17. This CDR3 has 17 amino acids. The CDR3 reads CASSWQTPDRKVYGYTF. CDR3 bases: TGTGCCAGCAGTTGGCAAACTCCGGACAGGAAGGTCTATGGCTACACCTTC.

This chain uses TRBV5-6 with TRBJ1-2; D is ambiguous. V lost 7 bases and J 3 bases, leaving 13 bases between the germline ends. The germline V gene has CDR1 SGHDT and CDR2 YYEEEE. This CDR3 contains 13 residues. The CDR3 region is CASGLRRHYGYTF. DNA for the CDR3: TGTGCCAGCGGGCTTCGCAGGCACTATGGCTACACCTTC.

A single count supports this clone. The V and J genes are TRBV11-2 and TRBJ1-2, with 7 bases lining up with TRBD1. The germline V gene has CDR1 SGHAT and CDR2 FQNNGV. This CDR3 is built from 15 residues. V was pared by 5 bases and J by 5 bases, with 11 bases of the junction left unmatched. The CDR3 is CASSALPGQLYGYTF. The CDR3 DNA sequence: TGTGCCAGCAGCGCTCTACCGGGACAGTTATATGGCTACACCTTC.

The chain combines TRBV28 with TRBJ1-2, with D unresolved. Germline V gene sequence: CDR1 MDHEN, CDR2 SYDVKM. Trimming shortened V by 2 bases and J by 6 bases, and 7 bases separated the two germline ends. CDR3 length: 12 residues. DNA of the CDR3: TGTGCCAGCAGTTTACCCGGGGATGGCTACACCTTC. Its protein is CASSLPGDGYTF.

This chain joins TRBV5-1 and TRBJ2-1; D remains unclear. Germline CDR1 reads SGHRS; CDR2 reads YFSETQ. The V end lost 4 bases, the J end lost 4 bases, and 6 bases lay between the germline ends. The CDR3 has 12 amino acids. The CDR3 spells CASSTVYNEQFF. Here the CDR3 DNA reads TGCGCCAGCAGCACTGTATACAATGAGCAGTTCTTC.

The V gene is TRBV10-2, the J gene TRBJ2-1; 7 bases map to TRBD1. The J segment lost 6 bases and the V segment lost 6 bases, leaving 8 bases of the junction unmatched. The germline V gene encodes CDR1 WSHSY and CDR2 SAAADI. The CDR3 has 14 residues. In DNA form, the CDR3 reads TGCGCCAGCAGCACAGGGGATGTGGGCAATGAGCAGTTCTTC. It yields the protein CASSTGDVGNEQFF.

The chain recombines TRBV3-1 (or the pseudogene TRBV3-2) with TRBJ1-4; TRBD1 might be the D (5 bases). CDR3 size: 13 residues. The germline CDR1 and CDR2 sequences are LGHDT and YNNKEL (reference sequence). V was pared by 4 bases and J by 8 bases, with 11 bases between. The CDR3 loop is CASSRQGGEKLFF. CDR3 nucleotide sequence: TGTGCCAGCAGCCGGCAGGGAGGAGAAAAACTGTTTTTT.

V gene TRBV28 combines with J gene TRBJ1-2; 7 bases align to TRBD1. The CDR3 has 15 residues. Looked up from germline, CDR1 is MDHEN and CDR2 is SYDVKM. V shed 2 bases and J 3 bases; nucleotides not matched to a gene: 6. CDR3 region: CASSLGDSEYYGYTF. The CDR3 bases are TGTGCCAGCAGTTTAGGGGACAGCGAGTACTATGGCTACACCTTC.

This chain connects TRBV27 to TRBJ1-2, with 8 bases that match TRBD1. The CDR3 has 14 residues. Germline CDR1 MNHEY, CDR2 SMNVEV (reference sequence). V lost 8 bases, J lost 1 base, and 6 bases stayed unmatched. The DNA of the CDR3 is TGTGCCAGCGCCTCTGACAGGGGTAACTATGGCTACACCTTC. Translating it yields CASASDRGNYGYTF.

A single count supports this clone. This chain links TRBV28 with TRBJ1-5; D is perhaps TRBD1 (6 bases). The CDR3 runs to 12 residues. V lost 6 bases, J lost 10 bases, and 13 bases lay in between. The germline CDR1 and CDR2 sequences are MDHEN and SYDVKM. The CDR3 region has the DNA TGTGCCAGCAGACGGGGGGACAAACCCCAGCATTTT. Its protein product is CASRRGDKPQHF.

The chain has TRBV2 and TRBJ2-7; TRBD2 might be the D (6 bases). The CDR3 contains 14 residues. Germline V gene sequence: CDR1 SNHLY, CDR2 FYNNEI. The germline V and J ends were trimmed by 4 bases and 6 bases, with 16 bases remaining between them. The chain's CDR3 is CASSVGLGVSEQYF. The CDR3 DNA sequence: TGTGCCAGCAGTGTGGGACTGGGGGTCTCCGAGCAGTACTTC.

This chain connects TRBV19 to TRBJ2-1, with D tentatively TRBD1 (6 bases). The germline gives CDR1 LNHDA, CDR2 SQIVND (reference sequence). The CDR3 contains 14 residues. V gave up 5 bases and J gave up 8 bases, with 16 bases separating them. In nucleotides, the CDR3 is TGTGCCAGTAGTGAACGGGACAAATCCGATGAGCAGTTCTTC. This translates into CASSERDKSDEQFF.

This clone has only one observation. The chain uses TRBV10-3 and TRBJ1-3, with a weak D call TRBD1 (5 bases). Germline V gives CDR1 ENHRY, CDR2 SYGVKD. With 0 bases removed from V and 4 bases from J, the gap between germline ends came to 10 bases. This CDR3 has 15 residues. For the CDR3, the DNA is TGTGCCATCAGTGAGTCTCCAGGGAACGGAAACACCATATATTTT. It yields the protein CAISESPGNGNTIYF.

The chain recombines TRBV21-1 with TRBJ1-1. TRBV21-1 has pseudogene status. This CDR3 has 13 residues. CDR3 loop: CASSKDPLTEAFF. CDR3 bases: TGTGCCAGCAGCAAAGACCCCCTAACTGAAGCTTTCTTT.